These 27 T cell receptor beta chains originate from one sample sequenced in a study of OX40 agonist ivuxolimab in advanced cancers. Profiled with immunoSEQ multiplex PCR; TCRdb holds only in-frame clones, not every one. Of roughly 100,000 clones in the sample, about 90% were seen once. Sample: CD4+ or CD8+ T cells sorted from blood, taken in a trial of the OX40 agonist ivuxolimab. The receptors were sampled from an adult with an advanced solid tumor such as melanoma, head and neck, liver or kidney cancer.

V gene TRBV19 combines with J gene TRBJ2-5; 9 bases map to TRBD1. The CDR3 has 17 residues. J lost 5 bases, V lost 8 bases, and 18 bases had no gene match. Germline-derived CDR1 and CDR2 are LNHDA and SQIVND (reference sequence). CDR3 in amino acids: CASRRRGQGLNLETQYF. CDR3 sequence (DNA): TGTGCCAGTCGACGACGGGGACAGGGATTGAACTTGGAGACCCAGTACTTC.

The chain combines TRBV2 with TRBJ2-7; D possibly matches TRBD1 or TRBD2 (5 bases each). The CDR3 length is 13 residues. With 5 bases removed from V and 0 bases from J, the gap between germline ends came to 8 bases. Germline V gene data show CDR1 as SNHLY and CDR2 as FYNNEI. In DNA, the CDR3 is TGTGCCAGCAGTCGGGACGTCTCCTACGAGCAGTACTTC. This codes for CASSRDVSYEQYF.

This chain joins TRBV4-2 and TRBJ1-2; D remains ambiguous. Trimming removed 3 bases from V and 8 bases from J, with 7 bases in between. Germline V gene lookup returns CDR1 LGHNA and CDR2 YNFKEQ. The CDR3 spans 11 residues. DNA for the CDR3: TGTGCCAGCAGCCAGGGTTGGGGCTACACCTTC. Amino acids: CASSQGWGYTF.

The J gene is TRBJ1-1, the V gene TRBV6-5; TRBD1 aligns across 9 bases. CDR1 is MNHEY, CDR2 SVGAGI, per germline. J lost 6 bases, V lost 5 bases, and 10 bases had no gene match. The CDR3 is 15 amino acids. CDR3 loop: CASSKRTGAGAEAFF. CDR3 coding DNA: TGTGCCAGCAGTAAACGGACAGGGGCGGGCGCTGAAGCTTTCTTT.

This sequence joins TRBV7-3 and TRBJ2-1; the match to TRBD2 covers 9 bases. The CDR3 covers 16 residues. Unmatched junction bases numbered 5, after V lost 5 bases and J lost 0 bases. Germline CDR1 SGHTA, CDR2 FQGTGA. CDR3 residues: CASSPRTSVSYNEQFF. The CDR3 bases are TGTGCCAGCAGCCCTAGGACTAGCGTCTCCTACAATGAGCAGTTCTTC.

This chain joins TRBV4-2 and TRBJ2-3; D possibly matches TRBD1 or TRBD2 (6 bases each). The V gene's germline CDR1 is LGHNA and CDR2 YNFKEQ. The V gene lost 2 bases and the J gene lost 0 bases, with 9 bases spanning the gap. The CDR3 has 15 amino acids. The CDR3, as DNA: TGTGCCAGCAGCCAAATAGGGGGGAGCACAGATACGCAGTATTTT. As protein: CASSQIGGSTDTQYF.

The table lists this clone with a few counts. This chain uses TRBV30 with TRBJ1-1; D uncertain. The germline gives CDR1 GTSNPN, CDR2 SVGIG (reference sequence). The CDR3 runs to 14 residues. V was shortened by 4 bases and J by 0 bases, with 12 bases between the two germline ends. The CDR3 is CAWKPSIMNTEAFF. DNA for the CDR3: TGTGCCTGGAAACCGTCGATAATGAACACTGAAGCTTTCTTT.

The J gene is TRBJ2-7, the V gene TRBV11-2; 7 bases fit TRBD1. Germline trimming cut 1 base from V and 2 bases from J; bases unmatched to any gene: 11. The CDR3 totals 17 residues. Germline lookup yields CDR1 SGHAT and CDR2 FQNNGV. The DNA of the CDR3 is TGTGCCAGCAGCTTAGTTTTTTCCGGGACAGCGACCTACGAGCAGTACTTC. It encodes CASSLVFSGTATYEQYF.

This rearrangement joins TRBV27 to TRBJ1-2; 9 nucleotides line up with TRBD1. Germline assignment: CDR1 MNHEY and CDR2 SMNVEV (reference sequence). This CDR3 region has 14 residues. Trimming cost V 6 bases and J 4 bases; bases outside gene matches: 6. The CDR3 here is CASSYRTGAYGYTF. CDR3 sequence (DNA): TGTGCCAGCAGCTACAGGACAGGGGCCTATGGCTACACCTTC.

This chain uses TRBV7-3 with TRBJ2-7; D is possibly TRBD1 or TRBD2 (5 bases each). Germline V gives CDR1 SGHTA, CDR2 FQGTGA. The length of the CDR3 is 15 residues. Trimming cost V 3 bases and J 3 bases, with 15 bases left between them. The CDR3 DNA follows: TGTGCCAGCAGCTTCCACCGGGACCCCCTCTACGAGCAGTACTTC. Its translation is CASSFHRDPLYEQYF.

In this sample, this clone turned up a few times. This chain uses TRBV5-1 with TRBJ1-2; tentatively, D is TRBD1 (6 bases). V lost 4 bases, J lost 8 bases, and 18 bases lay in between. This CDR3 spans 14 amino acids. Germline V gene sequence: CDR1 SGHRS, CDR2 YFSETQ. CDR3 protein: CASSRIQGPEGYTF. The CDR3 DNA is TGCGCCAGCAGCAGAATACAGGGTCCTGAGGGCTACACCTTC.

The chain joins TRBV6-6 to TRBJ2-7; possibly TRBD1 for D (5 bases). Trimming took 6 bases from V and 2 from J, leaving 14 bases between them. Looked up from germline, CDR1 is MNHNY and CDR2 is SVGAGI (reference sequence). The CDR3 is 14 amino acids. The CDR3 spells CASRPYDSTYEQYF. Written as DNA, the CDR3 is TGTGCCAGCAGACCTTATGACAGCACCTACGAGCAGTACTTC.

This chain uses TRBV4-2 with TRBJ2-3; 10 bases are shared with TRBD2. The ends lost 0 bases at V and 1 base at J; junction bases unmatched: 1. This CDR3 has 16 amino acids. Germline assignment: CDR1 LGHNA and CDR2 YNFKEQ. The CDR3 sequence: CASSQDGTSGTDTQYF. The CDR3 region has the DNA TGTGCCAGCAGCCAAGATGGGACTAGCGGCACAGATACGCAGTATTTT.

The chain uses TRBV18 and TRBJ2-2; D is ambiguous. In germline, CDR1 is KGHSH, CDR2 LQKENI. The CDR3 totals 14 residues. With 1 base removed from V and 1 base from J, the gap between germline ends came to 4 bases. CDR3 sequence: CASSPLQNTGELFF. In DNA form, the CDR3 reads TGTGCCAGCTCACCACTCCAGAACACCGGGGAGCTGTTTTTT.

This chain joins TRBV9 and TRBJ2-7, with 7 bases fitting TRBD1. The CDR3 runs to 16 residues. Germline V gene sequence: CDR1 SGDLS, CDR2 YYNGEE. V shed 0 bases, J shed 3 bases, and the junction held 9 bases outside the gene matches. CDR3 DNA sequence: TGTGCCAGCAGCGTAGGAATGCAGGGGGAAGGCTACGAGCAGTACTTC. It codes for CASSVGMQGEGYEQYF.

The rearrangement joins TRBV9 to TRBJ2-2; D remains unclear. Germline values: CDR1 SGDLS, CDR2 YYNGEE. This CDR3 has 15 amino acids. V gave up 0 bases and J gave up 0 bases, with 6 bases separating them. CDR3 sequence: CASSVVSTNTGELFF. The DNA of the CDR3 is TGTGCCAGCAGCGTAGTCTCAACGAACACCGGGGAGCTGTTTTTT.

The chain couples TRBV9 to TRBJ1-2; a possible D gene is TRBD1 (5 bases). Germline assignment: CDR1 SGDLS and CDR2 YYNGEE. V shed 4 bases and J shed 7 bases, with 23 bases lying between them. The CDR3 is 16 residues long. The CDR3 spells CASSSSPRRGYGGYTF. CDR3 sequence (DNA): TGTGCCAGCAGCTCCTCACCTCGTCGGGGGTATGGTGGCTACACCTTC.

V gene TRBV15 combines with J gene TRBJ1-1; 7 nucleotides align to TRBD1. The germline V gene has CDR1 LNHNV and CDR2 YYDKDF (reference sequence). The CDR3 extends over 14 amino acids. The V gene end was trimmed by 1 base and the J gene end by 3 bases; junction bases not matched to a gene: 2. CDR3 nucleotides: TGTGCCACCAGCAGAGGGACAGGCTACACTGAAGCTTTCTTT. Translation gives CATSRGTGYTEAFF.

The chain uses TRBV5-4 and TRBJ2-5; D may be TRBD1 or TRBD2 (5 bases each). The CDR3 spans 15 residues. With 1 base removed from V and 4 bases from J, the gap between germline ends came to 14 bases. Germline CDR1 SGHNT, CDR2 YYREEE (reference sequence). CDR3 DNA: TGTGCCAGCAGCTTGCGACTCTCTGGGGGAGAGACCCAGTACTTC. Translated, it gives CASSLRLSGGETQYF.

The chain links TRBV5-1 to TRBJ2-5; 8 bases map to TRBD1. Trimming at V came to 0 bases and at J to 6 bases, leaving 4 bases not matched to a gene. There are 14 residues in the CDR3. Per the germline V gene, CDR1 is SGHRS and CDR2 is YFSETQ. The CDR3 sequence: CASSLGQGTKTQYF. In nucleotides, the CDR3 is TGCGCCAGCAGCTTGGGACAGGGGACAAAGACCCAGTACTTC.

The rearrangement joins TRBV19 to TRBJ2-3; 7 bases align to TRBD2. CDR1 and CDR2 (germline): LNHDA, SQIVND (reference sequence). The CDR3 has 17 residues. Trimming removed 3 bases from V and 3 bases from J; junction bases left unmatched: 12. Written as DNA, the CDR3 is TGTGCCAGTAGTATGGAACTTCGCGGGAGTTGGACAGATACGCAGTATTTT. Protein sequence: CASSMELRGSWTDTQYF. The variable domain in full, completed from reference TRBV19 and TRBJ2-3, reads DGGITQSPKYLFRKEGQNVTLSCEQNLNHDAMYWYRQDPGQGLRLIYYSQIVNDFQKGDIAEGYSVSREKKESFPLTVTSAQKNPTAFYLCASSMELRGSWTDTQYFGPGTRLTVL.

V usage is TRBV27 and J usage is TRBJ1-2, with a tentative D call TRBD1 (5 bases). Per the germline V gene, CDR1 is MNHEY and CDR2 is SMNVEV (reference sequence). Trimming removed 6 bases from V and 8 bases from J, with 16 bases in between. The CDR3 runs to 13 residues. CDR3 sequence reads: CASRPSRVGGYTF. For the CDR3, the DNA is TGTGCCAGCAGGCCATCCAGGGTTGGCGGCTACACCTTC.

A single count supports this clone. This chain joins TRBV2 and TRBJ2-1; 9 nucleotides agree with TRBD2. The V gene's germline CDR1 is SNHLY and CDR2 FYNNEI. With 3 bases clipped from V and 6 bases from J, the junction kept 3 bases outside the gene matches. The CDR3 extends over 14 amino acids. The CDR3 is CASSETSGTNEQFF. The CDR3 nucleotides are TGTGCCAGCAGTGAGACTAGCGGAACCAATGAGCAGTTCTTC.

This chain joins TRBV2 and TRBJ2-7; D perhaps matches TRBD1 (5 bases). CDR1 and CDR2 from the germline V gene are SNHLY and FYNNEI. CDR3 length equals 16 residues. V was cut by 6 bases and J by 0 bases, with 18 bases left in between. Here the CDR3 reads CASSSWGSRSSYEQYF. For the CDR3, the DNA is TGTGCCAGCAGCTCCTGGGGCAGCCGAAGCTCCTACGAGCAGTACTTC. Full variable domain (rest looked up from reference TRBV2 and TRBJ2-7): EPEVTQTPSHQVTQMGQEVILRCVPISNHLYFYWYRQILGQKVEFLVSFYNNEISEKSEIFDDQFSVERPDGSNFTLKIRSTKLEDSAMYFCASSSWGSRSSYEQYFGPGTRLTVT.

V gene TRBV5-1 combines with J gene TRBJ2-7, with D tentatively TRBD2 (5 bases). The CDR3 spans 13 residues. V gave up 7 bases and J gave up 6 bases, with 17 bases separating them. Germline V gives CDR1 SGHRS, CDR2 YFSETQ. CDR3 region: CASGRLGVVEQYF. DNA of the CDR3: TGCGCCAGCGGTCGACTCGGGGTAGTCGAGCAGTACTTC.

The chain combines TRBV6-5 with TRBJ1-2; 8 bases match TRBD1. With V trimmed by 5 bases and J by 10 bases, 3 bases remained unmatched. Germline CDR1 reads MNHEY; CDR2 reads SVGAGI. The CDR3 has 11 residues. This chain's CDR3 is CASSKDRAYTF. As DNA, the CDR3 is TGTGCCAGCAGTAAGGACAGGGCCTACACCTTC.

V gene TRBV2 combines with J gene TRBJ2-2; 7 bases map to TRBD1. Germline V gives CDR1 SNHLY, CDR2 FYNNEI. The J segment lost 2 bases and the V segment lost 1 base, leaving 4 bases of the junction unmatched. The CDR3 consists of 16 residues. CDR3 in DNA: TGTGCCAGCAGTGAAGTAGGGGACAGAAACACCGGGGAGCTGTTTTTT. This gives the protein CASSEVGDRNTGELFF. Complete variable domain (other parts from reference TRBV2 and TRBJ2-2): EPEVTQTPSHQVTQMGQEVILRCVPISNHLYFYWYRQILGQKVEFLVSFYNNEISEKSEIFDDQFSVERPDGSNFTLKIRSTKLEDSAMYFCASSEVGDRNTGELFFGEGSRLTVL.